The next 9 T cell receptor beta chains were all read from a single sample in a study of beta chain features in type 1 diabetes. Study observations and caveats: When Type 1 diabetes patients were examined, their TCRB CDR3s proved moderately but significantly shorter in all four CD4+ subsets.

These receptors lack a known antigen. Of the isolated RNA, all was reverse transcribed, and so the sequenced material was expressed TCRB transcripts. Generated by immunoSEQ multiplex PCR, the TCRdb table keeps only in-frame clones and is missing some. This sample has 200,000 to 250,000 clones, with approximately 14% found just once. Sequenced input: naive CD4+ T cells from blood. Source of these receptors: a man under 40 with type 1 diabetes.

Only a few counts were recorded for this clone. V is TRBV15 and J is TRBJ2-1, with D possibly being TRBD2 (6 bases). CDR1 LNHNV and CDR2 YYDKDF come from the germline V gene (reference sequence). V was cut by 6 bases and J by 3 bases, with 15 bases left in between. This CDR3 region has 15 residues. The CDR3 nucleotides read TGTGCCACCAGGGAACTTGGCGGGATCTACAATGAGCAGTTCTTC. It yields the protein CATRELGGIYNEQFF.

The genes are TRBV20-1 and TRBJ2-7; D gene ambiguous. Between the trimmed V and J ends, which lost 5 bases and 5 bases, there was a span of 10 bases. The V gene's germline CDR1 is DFQATT and CDR2 SNEGSKA (reference sequence). This CDR3 spans 11 amino acids. The CDR3 coding sequence is TGCAGTGCTCCCACCCGAGACGAGCAGTACTTC. It encodes CSAPTRDEQYF.

The chain joins TRBV7-2 to TRBJ2-7; 10 bases are a match to TRBD2. The germline V gene has CDR1 SGHTA and CDR2 FQGNSA. The CDR3 runs 18 residues. The junction had 16 bases not matched to a gene; V was cut back by 5 bases and J by 3 bases. The CDR3, as DNA: TGTGCCAGCAGCCCCGTCGCTAGCGGGAGACTGGGAGGCTACGAGCAGTACTTC. Encoded protein: CASSPVASGRLGGYEQYF.

The chain recombines TRBV6-1 with TRBJ1-4, with TRBD1 identical over 8 bases. Germline V gene sequence: CDR1 MNHNS, CDR2 SASEGT. V was pared by 5 bases and J by 6 bases, with 5 bases of the junction left unmatched. CDR3 size: 14 residues. CDR3 loop: CASSTQGGDEKLFF. The CDR3 DNA reads as TGTGCCAGCAGTACACAGGGGGGGGATGAAAAACTGTTTTTT.

The chain is built from TRBV5-1 and TRBJ2-3; TRBD1 matches at 7 bases. The CDR3 loop spans 14 amino acids. The V segment lost 4 bases and the J segment 0 bases; nucleotides outside the gene matches: 2. In germline, CDR1 is SGHRS, CDR2 YFSETQ. CDR3 DNA sequence: TGCGCCAGCAGCACGGGACAGAGCACAGATACGCAGTATTTT. Protein sequence: CASSTGQSTDTQYF. The full variable domain, rest sourced from reference TRBV5-1 and TRBJ2-3, is KAGVTQTPRYLIKTRGQQVTLSCSPISGHRSVSWYQQTPGQGLQFLFEYFSETQRNKGNFPGRFSGRQFSNSRSEMNVSTLELGDSALYLCASSTGQSTDTQYFGPGTRLTVL.

This clone was observed a single time. The J gene is TRBJ2-5, the V gene TRBV7-2, with 12 bases that match TRBD2. The CDR3 spans 17 residues. V was clipped by 1 base and J by 5 bases; unmatched bases: 8. The germline gives CDR1 SGHTA, CDR2 FQGNSA. The CDR3 protein is CASSLVASGRAGETQYF. The DNA of the CDR3 is TGTGCCAGCAGCTTAGTGGCTAGCGGGAGGGCCGGGGAGACCCAGTACTTC.

This chain connects TRBV9 to TRBJ2-3, with 7 positions matching TRBD1. CDR3 length: 15 amino acids. V shed 2 bases, J shed 0 bases, and the junction held 3 bases outside the gene matches. Germline V gene sequence: CDR1 SGDLS, CDR2 YYNGEE. The CDR3 loop reads CASSVRDRSTDTQYF. CDR3 nucleotides: TGTGCCAGCAGCGTCCGGGACAGAAGCACAGATACGCAGTATTTT.

The genes are TRBV10-3 and TRBJ2-7, with 10 bases aligning to TRBD1. Germline CDR1 reads ENHRY; CDR2 reads SYGVKD. With V trimmed by 6 bases and J by 5 bases, 7 bases remained unmatched. The length of the CDR3 is 14 residues. This CDR3 reads CAIRTGTGVHEQYF. The DNA for the CDR3 is TGTGCCATCAGGACCGGGACAGGGGTCCACGAGCAGTACTTC.

The CDR3 coding sequence is TGTGCCAGCAGCTACTCGTCTGGTGGCTACACCTTC. Its translation: CASSYSSGGYTF. The chain combines TRBV7-9 with TRBJ1-2; D is unclear. V was trimmed by 4 bases and J by 7 bases, leaving 10 bases between them. The germline V gene encodes CDR1 SEHNR and CDR2 FQNEAQ (reference sequence). This CDR3 contains 12 residues.